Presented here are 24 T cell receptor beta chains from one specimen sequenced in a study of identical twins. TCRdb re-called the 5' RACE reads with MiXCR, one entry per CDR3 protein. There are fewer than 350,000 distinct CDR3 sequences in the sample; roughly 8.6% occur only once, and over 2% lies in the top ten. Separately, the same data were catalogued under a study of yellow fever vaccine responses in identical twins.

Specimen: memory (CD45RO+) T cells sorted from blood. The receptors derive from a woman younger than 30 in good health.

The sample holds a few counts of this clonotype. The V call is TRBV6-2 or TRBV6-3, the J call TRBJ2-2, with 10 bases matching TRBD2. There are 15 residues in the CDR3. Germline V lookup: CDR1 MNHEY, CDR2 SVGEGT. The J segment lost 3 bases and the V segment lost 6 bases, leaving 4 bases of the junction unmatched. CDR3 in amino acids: CASRTSGEHTGELFF. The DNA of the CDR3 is TGTGCCAGCAGAACTAGCGGGGAGCACACCGGGGAGCTGTTTTTT.

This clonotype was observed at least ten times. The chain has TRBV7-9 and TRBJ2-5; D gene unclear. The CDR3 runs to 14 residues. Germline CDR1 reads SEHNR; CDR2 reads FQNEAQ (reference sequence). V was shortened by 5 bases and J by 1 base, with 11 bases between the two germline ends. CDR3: CASSRRTGQETQYF. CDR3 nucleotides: TGTGCCAGCAGCCGTCGGACGGGCCAAGAGACCCAGTACTTC.

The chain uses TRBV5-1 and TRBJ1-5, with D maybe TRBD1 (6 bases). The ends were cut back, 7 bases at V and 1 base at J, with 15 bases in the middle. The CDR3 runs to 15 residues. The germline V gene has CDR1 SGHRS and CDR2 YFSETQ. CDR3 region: CASRDNPLSNQPQHF. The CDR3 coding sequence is TGCGCCAGCCGGGACAATCCGTTGAGCAATCAGCCCCAGCATTTT.

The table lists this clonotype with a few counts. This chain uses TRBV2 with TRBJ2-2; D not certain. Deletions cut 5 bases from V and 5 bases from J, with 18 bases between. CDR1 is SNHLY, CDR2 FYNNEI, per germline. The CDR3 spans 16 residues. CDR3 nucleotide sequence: TGTGCCAGCAGTCTTAATACGCCTTCCTCTACCGGGGAGCTGTTTTTT. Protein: CASSLNTPSSTGELFF.

The chain's CDR3 is CASSLQGLPALEQFF. DNA of the CDR3: TGCGCCAGCAGCTTACAGGGTCTGCCGGCCCTCGAGCAGTTCTTC. V usage is TRBV5-1 and J usage is TRBJ2-1, with D possibly matching TRBD1 (6 bases). The CDR3 covers 15 residues. Trimming shortened V by 2 bases and J by 10 bases, and 19 bases separated the two germline ends. Germline CDR1 and CDR2: SGHRS and YFSETQ.

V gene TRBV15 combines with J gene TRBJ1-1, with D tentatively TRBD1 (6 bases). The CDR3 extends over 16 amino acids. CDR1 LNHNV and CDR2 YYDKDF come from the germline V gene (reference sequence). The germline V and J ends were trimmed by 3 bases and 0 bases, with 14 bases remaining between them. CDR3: CATSSRTATMNTEAFF. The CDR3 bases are TGTGCCACCAGCAGTAGGACAGCTACTATGAACACTGAAGCTTTCTTT.

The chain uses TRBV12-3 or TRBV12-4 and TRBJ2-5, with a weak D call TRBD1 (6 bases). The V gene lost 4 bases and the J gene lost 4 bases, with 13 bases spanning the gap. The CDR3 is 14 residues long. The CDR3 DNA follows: TGTGCCAGCAGTTCCGGGACACTGCGAGAGACCCAGTACTTC. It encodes CASSSGTLRETQYF.

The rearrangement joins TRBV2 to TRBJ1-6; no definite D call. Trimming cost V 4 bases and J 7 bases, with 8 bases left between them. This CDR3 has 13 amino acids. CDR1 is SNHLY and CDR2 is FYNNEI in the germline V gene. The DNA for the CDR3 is TGTGCCAGCAGTGTGGCCCTCAATTCACCCCTCCACTTT. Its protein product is CASSVALNSPLHF.

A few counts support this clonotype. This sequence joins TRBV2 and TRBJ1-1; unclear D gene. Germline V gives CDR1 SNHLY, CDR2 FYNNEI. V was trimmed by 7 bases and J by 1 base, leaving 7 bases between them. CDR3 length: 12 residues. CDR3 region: CASILPNTEAFF. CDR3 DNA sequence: TGTGCCAGCATTTTGCCGAACACTGAAGCTTTCTTT.

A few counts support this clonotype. CDR3 sequence: CASKTGSEETQYF. The CDR3 bases are TGTGCCAGCAAAACAGGGTCCGAAGAGACCCAGTACTTC. The chain carries TRBV6-4 and TRBJ2-5; D may be TRBD1 (6 bases). Germline CDR1 and CDR2: MRHNA and SNTAGT. V lost 7 bases and J lost 3, with 12 bases in between. The CDR3 spans 13 residues.

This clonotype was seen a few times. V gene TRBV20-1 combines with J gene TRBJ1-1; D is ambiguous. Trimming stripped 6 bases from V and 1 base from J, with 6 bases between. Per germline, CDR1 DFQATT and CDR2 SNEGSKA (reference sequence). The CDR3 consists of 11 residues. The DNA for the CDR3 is TGCAGTGCCCACGAGAACACTGAAGCTTTCTTT. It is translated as CSAHENTEAFF.

The CDR3 spells CASSKAGAAGKQYF. For the CDR3, the DNA is TGTGCCAGTAGCAAAGCGGGAGCCGCGGGTAAGCAGTATTTT. The chain joins TRBV19 to TRBJ2-3; 8 bases line up with TRBD2. The CDR3 sequence is 14 residues long. Trimming at V came to 6 bases and at J to 11 bases, leaving 13 bases not matched to a gene. The V gene's germline CDR1 is LNHDA and CDR2 SQIVND (reference sequence).

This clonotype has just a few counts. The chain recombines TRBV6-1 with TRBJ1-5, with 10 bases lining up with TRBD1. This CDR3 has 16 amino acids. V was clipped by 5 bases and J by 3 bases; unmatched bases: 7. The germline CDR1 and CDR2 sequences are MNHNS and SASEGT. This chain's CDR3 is CASSTAGTGVNQPQHF. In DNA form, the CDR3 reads TGTGCCAGCAGTACAGCCGGGACAGGGGTCAATCAGCCCCAGCATTTT.

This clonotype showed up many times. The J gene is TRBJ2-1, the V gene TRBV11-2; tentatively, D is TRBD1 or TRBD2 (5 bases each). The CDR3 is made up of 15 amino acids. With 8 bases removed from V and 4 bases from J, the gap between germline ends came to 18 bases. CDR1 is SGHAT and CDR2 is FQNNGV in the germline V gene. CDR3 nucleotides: TGTGCCAGCTCGAAACCGGGGCCCCCGTACAATGAGCAGTTCTTC. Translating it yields CASSKPGPPYNEQFF. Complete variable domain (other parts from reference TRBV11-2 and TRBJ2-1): EAGVAQSPRYKIIEKRQSVAFWCNPISGHATLYWYQQILGQGPKLLIQFQNNGVVDDSQLPKDRFSAERLKGVDSTLKIQPAKLEDSAVYLCASSKPGPPYNEQFFGPGTRLTVL.

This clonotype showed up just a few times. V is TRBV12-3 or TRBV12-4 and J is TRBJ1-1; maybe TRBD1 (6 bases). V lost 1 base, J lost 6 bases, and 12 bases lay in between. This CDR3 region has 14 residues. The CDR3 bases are TGTGCCAGCAGTTTAGGATCAGGGACATCTGAAGCTTTCTTT. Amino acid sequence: CASSLGSGTSEAFF.

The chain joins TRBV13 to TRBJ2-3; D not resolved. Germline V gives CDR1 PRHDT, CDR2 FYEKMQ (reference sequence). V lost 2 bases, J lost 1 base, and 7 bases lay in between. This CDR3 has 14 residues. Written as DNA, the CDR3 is TGTGCCAGCAGCTTATCTTTGGGCACAGATACGCAGTATTTT. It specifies CASSLSLGTDTQYF.

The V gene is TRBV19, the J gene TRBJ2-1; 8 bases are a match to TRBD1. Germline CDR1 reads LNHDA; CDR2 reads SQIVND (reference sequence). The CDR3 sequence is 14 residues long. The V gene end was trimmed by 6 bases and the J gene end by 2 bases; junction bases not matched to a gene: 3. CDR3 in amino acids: CASRRQGTYNEQFF. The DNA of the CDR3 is TGTGCCAGTAGGAGACAGGGGACCTACAATGAGCAGTTCTTC.

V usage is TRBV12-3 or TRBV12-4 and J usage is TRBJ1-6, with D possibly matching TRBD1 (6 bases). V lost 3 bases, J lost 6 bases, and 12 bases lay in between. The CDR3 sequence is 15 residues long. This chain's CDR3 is CASSFAGHGNSPLHF. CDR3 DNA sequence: TGTGCCAGCAGTTTCGCGGGACACGGTAATTCACCCCTCCACTTT.

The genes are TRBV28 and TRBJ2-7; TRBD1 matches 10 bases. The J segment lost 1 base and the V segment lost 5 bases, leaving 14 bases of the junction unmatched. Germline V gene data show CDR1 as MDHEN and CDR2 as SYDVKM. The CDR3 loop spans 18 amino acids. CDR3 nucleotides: TGTGCCAGCAGTAAACCGGGACAGGGGCTAGCAAATTCCTACGAGCAGTACTTC. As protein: CASSKPGQGLANSYEQYF.

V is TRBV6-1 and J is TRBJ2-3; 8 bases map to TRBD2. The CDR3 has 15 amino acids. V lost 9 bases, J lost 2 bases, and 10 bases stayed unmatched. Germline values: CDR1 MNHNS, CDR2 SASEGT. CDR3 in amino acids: CASRIGLALTDTQYF. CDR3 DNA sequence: TGTGCCAGTCGGATCGGACTAGCCCTCACAGATACGCAGTATTTT.

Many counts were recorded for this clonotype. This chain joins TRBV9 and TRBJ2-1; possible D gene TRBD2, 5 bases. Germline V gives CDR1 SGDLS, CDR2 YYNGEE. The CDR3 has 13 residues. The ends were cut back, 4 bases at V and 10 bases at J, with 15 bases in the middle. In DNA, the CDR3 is TGTGCCAGCAGCAGGAGTGGACCGGGGGAGCAGTTCTTC. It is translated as CASSRSGPGEQFF.

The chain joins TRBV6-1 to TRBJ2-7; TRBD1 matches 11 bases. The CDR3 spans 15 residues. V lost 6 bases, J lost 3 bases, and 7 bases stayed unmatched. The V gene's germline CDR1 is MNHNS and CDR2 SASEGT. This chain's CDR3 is CASSHHGTGGYEQYF. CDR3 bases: TGTGCCAGCAGCCACCATGGGACAGGGGGCTACGAGCAGTACTTC.

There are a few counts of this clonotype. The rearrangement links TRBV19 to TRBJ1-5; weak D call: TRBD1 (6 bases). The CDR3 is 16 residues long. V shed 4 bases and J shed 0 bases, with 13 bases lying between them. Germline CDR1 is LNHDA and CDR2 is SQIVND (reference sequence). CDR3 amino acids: CASSRGQWNSNQPQHF. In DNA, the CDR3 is TGTGCCAGTAGTAGGGGGCAGTGGAATAGCAATCAGCCCCAGCATTTT.

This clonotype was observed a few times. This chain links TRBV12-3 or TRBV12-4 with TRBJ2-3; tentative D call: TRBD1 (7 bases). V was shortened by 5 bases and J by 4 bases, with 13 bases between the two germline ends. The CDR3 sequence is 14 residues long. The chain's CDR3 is CASSPRGVADTQYF. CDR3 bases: TGTGCCAGCAGTCCCAGGGGGGTCGCAGATACGCAGTATTTT.